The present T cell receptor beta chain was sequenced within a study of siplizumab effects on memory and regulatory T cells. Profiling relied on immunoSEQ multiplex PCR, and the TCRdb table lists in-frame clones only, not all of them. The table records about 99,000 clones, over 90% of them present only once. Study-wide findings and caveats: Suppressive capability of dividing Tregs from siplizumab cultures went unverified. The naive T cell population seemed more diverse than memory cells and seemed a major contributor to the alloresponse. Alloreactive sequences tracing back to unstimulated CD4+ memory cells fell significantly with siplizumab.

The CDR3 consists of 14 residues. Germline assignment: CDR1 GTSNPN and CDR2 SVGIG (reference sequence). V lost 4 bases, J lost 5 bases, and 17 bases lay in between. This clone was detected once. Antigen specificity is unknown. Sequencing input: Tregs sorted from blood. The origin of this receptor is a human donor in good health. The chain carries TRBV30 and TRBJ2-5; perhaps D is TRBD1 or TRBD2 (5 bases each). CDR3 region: CAWNYGLWGETQYF. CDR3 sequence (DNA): TGTGCCTGGAATTACGGGTTATGGGGGGAGACCCAGTACTTC.